Below are 3 T cell receptor beta chains sequenced from a single sample in a study of blood T cell repertoires in COVID-19. The protocol was immunoSEQ multiplex PCR, while the TCRdb copy is restricted to in-frame clones and leaves out a portion. The table shows approximately 110,000 clones, with approximately 86% occurring only once. The sample taken for sequencing was peripheral blood. The source of these receptors is a man aged 35 to 55 with acute or convalescent COVID-19.

The chain employs TRBV9 and TRBJ2-1; 10 positions match TRBD2. Germline lookup yields CDR1 SGDLS and CDR2 YYNGEE. The CDR3 is 17 amino acids. V lost 0 bases to trimming and J lost 6 bases; unmatched junction nucleotides: 9. The CDR3 reads CASSVASGRADGNEQFF. The CDR3 DNA reads as TGTGCCAGCAGCGTAGCCAGCGGGAGGGCCGACGGCAATGAGCAGTTCTTC. Full variable domain (remainder filled in from reference TRBV9 and TRBJ2-1): DSGVTQTPKHLITATGQRVTLRCSPRSGDLSVYWYQQSLDQGLQFLIQYYNGEERAKGNILERFSAQQFPDLHSELNLSSLELGDSALYFCASSVASGRADGNEQFFGPGTRLTVL.

V usage is TRBV6-6 and J usage is TRBJ2-1, with TRBD2 matching over 7 bases. Germline trimming cut 2 bases from V and 9 bases from J; bases unmatched to any gene: 13. The length of the CDR3 is 16 residues. Germline V gene lookup returns CDR1 MNHNY and CDR2 SVGAGI (reference sequence). The DNA for the CDR3 is TGTGCCAGCAGTTACATTCGGGACTACCCTATAGTTGAGCAGTTCTTC. The encoded protein is CASSYIRDYPIVEQFF.

There are a few counts of this clone. This chain's CDR3 is CASSRGAMYEQYF. Written as DNA, the CDR3 is TGTGCCAGTTCGCGGGGGGCTATGTACGAGCAGTACTTC. The chain carries TRBV6-4 and TRBJ2-7; 8 bases align to TRBD2. The germline V gene has CDR1 MRHNA and CDR2 SNTAGT. The CDR3 loop spans 13 amino acids. Trimming cost V 9 bases and J 4 bases; bases outside gene matches: 8.